This record concerns one TCR beta chain sequence. The sample belongs to a study of blood T cell repertoires in COVID-19. For the study at large: Some COVID-19 samples were acute and others convalescent; all came from the United States, Italy and Spain.

With 1 base clipped from V and 3 bases from J, the junction kept 5 bases outside the gene matches. The V gene's germline CDR1 is SGHTA and CDR2 FQGNSA. The CDR3 is made up of 16 amino acids. Authors' processing steps: By means of reference gene primer amplification, nucleated cell counts were estimated. Produced via immunoSEQ multiplex PCR; TCRdb's table is partial and in-frame only. V and J calls and clone size are those listed in that table; D and trimming were worked out from the DNA. The sample holds about 200,000 clones, roughly 80% seen once. The chain is built from TRBV7-2 and TRBJ2-1, with 8 nucleotides matching TRBD2. The sequence came from a woman older than 75 with acute or convalescent COVID-19. The sample comprised peripheral blood. This CDR3 is CASSLGFAGGYNEQFF. In DNA, the CDR3 is TGTGCCAGCAGCTTAGGTTTTGCGGGAGGCTACAATGAGCAGTTCTTC.